This is a list of T cell receptor beta chains from one sample in a study of blood T cell repertoires in COVID-19. TCRdb's table, derived via immunoSEQ multiplex PCR, lists solely in-frame clones and lacks some. There are some 58,000 clones in the sample; 80% to 95% occur only once, and approximately 4.2% lies in the top ten. Input material: peripheral blood. Receptors originate from a man aged 50-60 years with active COVID-19. CDR3s include the opening cysteine and the closing phenylalanine or tryptophan. Fields, in order: V gene, J gene, clone size, D gene, CDR3 DNA, CDR3 protein. A D gene is named only where the DNA matches it firmly. Not all rows give a size; the values are once, few, many and, for expanded clones, a class.

TRBV10-2	TRBJ2-1	-	TRBD1	TGCGCCAGCAGTGTAACAGGGGGCCTACCCTACAATGAGCAGTTCTTC	CASSVTGGLPYNEQFF
TRBV19	TRBJ1-2	-	TRBD1	TGTGCCAGCCGGGGACAGGCTTCTAACTATGGCTACACCTTC	CASRGQASNYGYTF
TRBV6-2/TRBV6-3	TRBJ2-2	once	TRBD2	TGTGCCAGCAGTTATTGGCTAGCGGTGAACACCGGGGAGCTGTTTTTT	CASSYWLAVNTGELFF
TRBV28	TRBJ2-3	-	-	TGTGCCAGCAGTCCCATGACAGATACGCAGTATTTT	CASSPMTDTQYF
TRBV7-9	TRBJ2-2	-	-	TGTGCCAGCAGCAGGGACTCCTACACCGGGGAGCTGTTTTTT	CASSRDSYTGELFF
TRBV27	TRBJ1-5	once	-	TGTGCCAGCAGTTTGAGTAGCAATCAGCCCCAGCATTTT	CASSLSSNQPQHF
TRBV4-1	TRBJ2-1	-	-	TGCGCCAGCAGCCAAGAGGGCAGGTCGTTTCGCAATGAGCAGTTCTTC	CASSQEGRSFRNEQFF
TRBV5-1	TRBJ2-1	-	-	TGCGCCAGCAGCTTGGTTTGGACTTACAATGAGCAGTTCTTC	CASSLVWTYNEQFF
TRBV2	TRBJ2-1	-	TRBD2	TGTGCCAGCAGCCCCTCTCATAGCGGGAGGGGAGGCTACAATGAGCAGTTCTTC	CASSPSHSGRGGYNEQFF
TRBV7-3	TRBJ2-1	-	TRBD2	TGTGCCAGCAGCCCACTAGCGGGGGCCTACAATGAGCAGTTCTTC	CASSPLAGAYNEQFF
TRBV18	TRBJ2-3	once	-	TGTGCCAGCTCCCTTACAGATACGCAGTATTTT	CASSLTDTQYF
TRBV27	TRBJ2-1	-	TRBD2	TGTGCCAGTTCTTTGGACGCCGGGACTAGCGGGAGTGAGCAGTTCTTC	CASSLDAGTSGSEQFF
TRBV7-8	TRBJ1-4	-	-	TGTGCCAGCAGCCCCCAGGGAAGATTGGGGAATGAAAAACTGTTTTTT	CASSPQGRLGNEKLFF
TRBV30	TRBJ2-7	-	-	TGTGCCTGGAGCAGGGCCTACGAGCAGTACTTC	CAWSRAYEQYF
TRBV5-5	TRBJ1-5	-	-	TGTGCCAGCAGCTTGGAGGGGCCGCCCCAGCATTTT	CASSLEGPPQHF
TRBV24-1	TRBJ2-7	-	TRBD1	TGTGCCACCAGTGAGCCGGGACAGGGGGAGTACGAGCAGTACTTC	CATSEPGQGEYEQYF
TRBV2	TRBJ1-6	few	-	TGTGCCAGCAGTCTTTTCGGGTCCGGGGATTCACCCCTCCACTTT	CASSLFGSGDSPLHF
TRBV2	TRBJ2-5	-	TRBD2	TGTGCCAGCAGTGTGGGGACTAGGGTAGAGACCCAGTACTTC	CASSVGTRVETQYF
TRBV28	TRBJ1-3	-	-	TGTGCCAGCAGCCCTCCGACAGGACGCTCTGGAAACACCATATATTTT	CASSPPTGRSGNTIYF
TRBV11-2	TRBJ2-2	-	TRBD2	TGTGCCAGCAGCCCCCACGGGGGACTAGCGGGAGACACCGGGGAGCTGTTTTTT	CASSPHGGLAGDTGELFF
TRBV7-9	TRBJ2-1	-	-	TGTGCCGGGGGGCCGGGGGACTACTCCTACAATGAGCAGTTCTTC	CAGGPGDYSYNEQFF
TRBV28	TRBJ1-5	-	TRBD1	TGTGCCAGCAGTTTCGGACAGGTCCTCAACCCCCAGCATTTT	CASSFGQVLNPQHF
TRBV7-8	TRBJ2-3	-	TRBD2	TGTGCCAGCAGCACTCCTAGCGGGGGGGACCCGGATACGCAGTATTTT	CASSTPSGGDPDTQYF
TRBV2	TRBJ2-1	-	-	TGTGCCAGCAGTCCAAGGGGGAGGGGTGAGCAGTTCTTC	CASSPRGRGEQFF
TRBV28	TRBJ2-5	once	TRBD2	TGTGCCAGCAGTTCCCCAGTAGCGGGAGACCAAGAGACCCAGTACTTC	CASSSPVAGDQETQYF
TRBV5-1	TRBJ2-2	-	-	TGCGCCAGCAGGCTGAGCTCAGGGGATGCCGGGGAGCTGTTTTTT	CASRLSSGDAGELFF
TRBV6-1	TRBJ1-1	-	-	TGTGCCAGCAGTGAAGCTCCCAATGAAGCTTTCTTT	CASSEAPNEAFF
TRBV6-6	TRBJ2-5	-	TRBD2	TGTGCCAGCAGTTACTCGGGGCGGGGGGGGCAGACCCAGTACTTC	CASSYSGRGGQTQYF
TRBV9	TRBJ2-1	-	TRBD2	TGTGCCAGCAGCGTTGGACTAGCGTCCAATGAGCAGTTCTTC	CASSVGLASNEQFF
TRBV4-2	TRBJ2-3	-	-	TGTGCCAGCAGCCTCCAGGGACTTGACGGAGGGGTCATTACGCAGTATTTT	CASSLQGLDGGVITQYF
TRBV7-6	TRBJ2-7	-	TRBD2	TGTGCCAGCAGCTTAATTACTAGCGGGGGGTCGGAGCAGTACTTC	CASSLITSGGSEQYF
TRBV7-9	TRBJ2-2	-	TRBD2	TGTGCCAGCAGCATGACTAGCGGGAGATCTACCGGGGAGCTGTTTTTT	CASSMTSGRSTGELFF
TRBV2	TRBJ2-6	-	TRBD1	TGTGCCAGCAAGGGGGACAGGGTCCTCTCTGGGGCCAACGTCCTGACTTTC	CASKGDRVLSGANVLTF
TRBV9	TRBJ2-1	few	TRBD2	TGTGCCAGCAGCGACCAACTAGCGGGGGCCATTAGCTCCTACAATGAGCAGTTCTTC	CASSDQLAGAISSYNEQFF
TRBV28	TRBJ1-5	-	-	TGTGCCAGCAGACCGACAGATCCTTGGCCCCAGCATTTT	CASRPTDPWPQHF
TRBV11-3	TRBJ2-2	-	TRBD2	TGTGCCAGCAGCTTAGGAGCTAGCGGGGGATACACCGGGGAGCTGTTTTTT	CASSLGASGGYTGELFF
TRBV7-2	TRBJ1-2	-	TRBD1	TGTGCCAGCAGCTCCTCAGGGGGGAGCTATGGCTACACCTTC	CASSSSGGSYGYTF
TRBV2	TRBJ2-7	-	TRBD1	TGTGCCAGCAGCTCGGGACAGGGAAACTACGAGCAGTACTTC	CASSSGQGNYEQYF
TRBV18	TRBJ2-1	-	TRBD1	TGTGCCAGCTTCATCAGAAGGACAGGGGCTCTGAATGAGCAGTTCTTC	CASFIRRTGALNEQFF
TRBV13	TRBJ2-5	-	TRBD1	TGTGCCAGCAGCCGCCGGACCAGGGGGGAGACCCAGTACTTC	CASSRRTRGETQYF
TRBV4-3	TRBJ1-2	-	TRBD1	TGCGCCAGCAGCTTAGGGTACTCGGGGACAGTTATTTCATATGGCTACACCTTC	CASSLGYSGTVISYGYTF